The 10 T cell receptor beta chains below come from one sample, sequenced in a study of cytomegalovirus exposure and HLA in healthy donors. The table came from immunoSEQ multiplex PCR; TCRdb's copy has only in-frame clones and leaves some out. The sample has 80,000 to 90,000 clones, 95% to 98% seen once. The specimen was PBMCs. The receptors here all came from a man aged 18 to 30 in good health and CMV-seronegative.

The V and J genes are TRBV5-1 and TRBJ1-4, with D perhaps TRBD1 (5 bases). Germline assignment: CDR1 SGHRS and CDR2 YFSETQ. The CDR3 is made up of 16 amino acids. V was shortened by 0 bases and J by 2 bases, with 11 bases between the two germline ends. CDR3 DNA: TGCGCCAGCAGCTTGGTATCGGGGGGGACTAATGAAAAACTGTTTTTT. Translation gives CASSLVSGGTNEKLFF.

V and J are TRBV5-1 and TRBJ2-2; the D gene is possibly TRBD1 (6 bases). From germline, CDR1 is SGHRS and CDR2 YFSETQ. This CDR3 region has 13 residues. The V end lost 4 bases, the J end lost 6 bases, and 10 bases lay between the germline ends. The CDR3 nucleotides read TGCGCCAGCAGCAACCGGACAGCCGGGGAGCTGTTTTTT. Its translation: CASSNRTAGELFF.

The V gene is TRBV5-1, the J gene TRBJ2-1, with 12 positions matching TRBD2. Germline assignment: CDR1 SGHRS and CDR2 YFSETQ. This CDR3 comprises 15 residues. The V and J ends lost 6 bases and 7 bases, in that order; junction bases with no gene match: 8. CDR3: CASNKGLAGRNEQFF. For the CDR3, the DNA is TGCGCCAGCAATAAAGGACTAGCGGGAAGGAATGAGCAGTTCTTC.

The CDR3 DNA follows: TGTGCCAGCAGATCAAGGACAGGAGAAAACATTCAGTACTTC. This encodes CASRSRTGENIQYF. This sequence joins TRBV7-8 and TRBJ2-4; TRBD1 agrees at 7 bases. The CDR3 consists of 14 residues. The junction had 7 bases not matched to a gene; V was cut back by 6 bases and J by 5 bases. Germline assignment: CDR1 SGHVS and CDR2 FQNEAQ.

The chain couples TRBV19 to TRBJ1-5, with TRBD1 as a possible D gene (6 bases). V lost 9 bases and J lost 5, with 23 bases in between. CDR3 length: 16 residues. The germline gives CDR1 LNHDA, CDR2 SQIVND (reference sequence). CDR3 sequence reads: CASLVPGGRDHQPQHF. The CDR3 DNA reads TGTGCCAGCCTAGTACCGGGGGGCAGGGATCATCAGCCCCAGCATTTT.

Remarks on this clone: At one boundary the junction diverges from the germline segment, which might be a read error. The chain couples TRBV5-5 to TRBJ2-3, with TRBD2 matching 9 bases. This CDR3 contains 15 residues. Germline CDR1 reads SGHKS; CDR2 reads YYEKEE (reference sequence). The CDR3 here is CASSLGGTSTDTQYF. CDR3 DNA sequence: TGTGCCAGCAGCTTGGGAGGGACTAGCACGGATACGCAGTATTTT.

The J gene is TRBJ2-1, the V gene TRBV5-1; 9 positions agree with TRBD1. After removal of 5 bases from V and 5 bases from J, the junction contained 8 bases not matched to a gene. This CDR3 contains 15 residues. Germline V CDR1 and CDR2: SGHRS, YFSETQ. The CDR3 DNA follows: TGCGCCAGCAGAAGAAGACAGGGGGAAAACAATGAGCAGTTCTTC. This gives the protein CASRRRQGENNEQFF.

The V call is TRBV13, the J call TRBJ2-1, with TRBD1 matching 9 bases. With V trimmed by 2 bases and J by 5 bases, 16 bases remained unmatched. Germline CDR1 and CDR2: PRHDT and FYEKMQ (reference sequence). The CDR3 sequence is 19 residues long. In DNA form, the CDR3 reads TGTGCCAGCAGCTTAATTATTCTTAGAGGACAGGGGATGAACAATGAGCAGTTCTTC. Translated: CASSLIILRGQGMNNEQFF.

The chain is built from TRBV5-4 and TRBJ2-7; 9 bases are shared with TRBD1. This CDR3 spans 15 amino acids. V lost 4 bases, J lost 0 bases, and 5 bases stayed unmatched. Germline V gene lookup returns CDR1 SGHNT and CDR2 YYREEE (reference sequence). The CDR3 region is CASSKPGQGSYEQYV. The CDR3 DNA reads as TGTGCCAGCAGCAAGCCGGGACAGGGCTCCTACGAGCAGTACGTC.

The rearrangement uses TRBV19 and TRBJ1-1; no definite D call. The CDR3 loop spans 13 amino acids. CDR1 is LNHDA, CDR2 SQIVND, per germline (reference sequence). V dropped 5 bases and J dropped 7 bases, with 14 bases sitting between them. This CDR3 reads CASSPTVRGEAFF. CDR3 coding DNA: TGTGCCAGTAGTCCTACCGTCCGGGGTGAAGCTTTCTTT.